The clone carrying this TCR beta chain was seen many times. Its antigen is not identified. The CDR3 is made up of 13 amino acids. J lost 1 base, V lost 6 bases, and 3 bases had no gene match. The V gene's germline CDR1 is SGHRS and CDR2 YFSETQ. These data belong to a study of CD8 T cells in ankylosing spondylitis. The study, taken as a whole, reports: Earlier work had already found some motif variants in reactive arthritis synovial fluid and blood.

TCR beta libraries were made by quantitative 5'-RACE with molecular barcodes. TCRdb passed the 5' RACE reads through MiXCR, listing each CDR3 protein once. The data hold about 220,000 distinct CDR3 sequences, with 8% to 11% observed a single time. V usage is TRBV5-1 and J usage is TRBJ1-1; TRBD1 matches at 7 bases. The clonotype comes from a male donor with ankylosing spondylitis or in good health (not recorded which). Sequencing was done on a sample of blood, either unsorted or a sorted T cell fraction (not recorded which). The CDR3 bases are TGCGCCAGCACCGGGACAGCGAACACTGAAGCTTTCTTT. Translation: CASTGTANTEAFF.